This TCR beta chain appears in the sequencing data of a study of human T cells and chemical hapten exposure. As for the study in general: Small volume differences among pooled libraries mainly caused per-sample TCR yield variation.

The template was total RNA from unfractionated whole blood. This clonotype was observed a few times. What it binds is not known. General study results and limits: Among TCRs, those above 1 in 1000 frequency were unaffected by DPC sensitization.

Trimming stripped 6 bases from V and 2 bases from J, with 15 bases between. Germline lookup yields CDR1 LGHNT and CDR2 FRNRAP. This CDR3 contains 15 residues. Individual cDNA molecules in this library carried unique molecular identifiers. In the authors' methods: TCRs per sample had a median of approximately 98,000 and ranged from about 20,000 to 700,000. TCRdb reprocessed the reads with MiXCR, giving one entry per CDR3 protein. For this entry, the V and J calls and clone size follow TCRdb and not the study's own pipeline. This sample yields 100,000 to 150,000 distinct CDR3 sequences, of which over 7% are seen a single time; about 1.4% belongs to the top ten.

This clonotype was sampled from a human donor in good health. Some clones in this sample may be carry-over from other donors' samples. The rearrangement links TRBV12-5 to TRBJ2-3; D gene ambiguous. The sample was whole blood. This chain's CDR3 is CASGWGIPNTDTQYF. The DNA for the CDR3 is TGTGCTAGTGGCTGGGGAATTCCTAACACAGATACGCAGTATTTT.